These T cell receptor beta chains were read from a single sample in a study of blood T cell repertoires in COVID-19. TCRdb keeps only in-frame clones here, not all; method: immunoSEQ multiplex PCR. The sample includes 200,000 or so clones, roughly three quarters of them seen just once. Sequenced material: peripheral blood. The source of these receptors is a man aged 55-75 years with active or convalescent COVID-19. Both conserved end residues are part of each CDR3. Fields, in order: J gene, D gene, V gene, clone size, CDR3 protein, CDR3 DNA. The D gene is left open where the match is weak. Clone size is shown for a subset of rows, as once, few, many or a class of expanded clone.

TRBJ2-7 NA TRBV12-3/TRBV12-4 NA CASTSGAYYEQYF TGTGCCAGCACCTCAGGGGCCTACTACGAGCAGTACTTC
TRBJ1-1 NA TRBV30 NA CAWSINNEAFF TGTGCCTGGAGTATAAATAATGAAGCTTTCTTT
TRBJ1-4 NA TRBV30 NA CAWSPTSVTNEKLFF TGTGCCTGGAGTCCAACTAGTGTGACTAATGAAAAACTGTTTTTT
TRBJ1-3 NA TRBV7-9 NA CASSYEGGVNTIYF TGTGCCAGCAGTTACGAAGGGGGTGTAAACACCATATATTTT
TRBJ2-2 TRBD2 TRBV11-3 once CASSRTSGSGELFF TGTGCCAGCAGCCGGACTAGCGGATCCGGGGAGCTGTTTTTT
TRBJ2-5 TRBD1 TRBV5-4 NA CASSLTGARETQYF TGTGCCAGCAGCTTGACAGGGGCTAGGGAGACCCAGTACTTC
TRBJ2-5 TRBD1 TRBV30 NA CAWSTGTGDETQYF TGTGCCTGGAGCACCGGGACAGGGGATGAGACCCAGTACTTC
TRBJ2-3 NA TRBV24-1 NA CATSDLVGRGTDTQYF TGTGCCACCAGTGATTTGGTAGGGCGGGGCACAGATACGCAGTATTTT
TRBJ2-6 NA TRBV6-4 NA CASSDSGASSGANVLTF TGTGCCAGCAGTGACTCAGGGGCCTCCTCTGGGGCCAACGTCCTGACTTTC
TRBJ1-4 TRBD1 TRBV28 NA CASSPNRGLLAEKLFF TGTGCCAGCAGCCCTAACAGGGGGCTCCTAGCTGAAAAACTGTTTTTT
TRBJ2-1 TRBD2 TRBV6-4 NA CASSRGGSYNEQFF TGTGCCAGCAGCCGCGGGGGGTCCTACAATGAGCAGTTCTTC
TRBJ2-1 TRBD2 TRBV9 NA CASSVSGTNYNEQFF TGTGCCAGCAGCGTCTCCGGGACTAACTACAATGAGCAGTTCTTC
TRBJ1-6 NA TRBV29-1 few CSVRVGAGINSPLHF TGCAGCGTTCGTGTCGGTGCGGGAATTAATTCACCCCTCCACTTT
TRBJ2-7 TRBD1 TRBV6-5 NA CASRADRGNYEQYF TGTGCCAGCAGGGCAGACAGGGGAAACTACGAGCAGTACTTC
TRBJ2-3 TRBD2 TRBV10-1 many CASGLAAEGSTDTQYF TGCGCCAGCGGACTAGCGGCTGAGGGGAGCACAGATACGCAGTATTTT
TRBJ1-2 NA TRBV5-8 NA CASSPRSDYGYTF TGTGCCAGCAGCCCCCGTTCCGACTATGGCTACACCTTC
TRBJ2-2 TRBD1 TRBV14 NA CASSQRQGPRRELFF TGTGCCAGCAGCCAAAGACAGGGGCCGAGGAGGGAGCTGTTTTTT
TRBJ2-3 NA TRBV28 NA CASSLWGRTQYF TGTGCCAGCAGTTTATGGGGGAGAACGCAGTATTTT
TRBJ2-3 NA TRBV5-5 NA CASSRFLGTDTQYF TGTGCCAGCAGCCGGTTTCTAGGTACAGATACGCAGTATTTT
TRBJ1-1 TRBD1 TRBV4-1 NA CASSLGQVNTEAFF TGCGCCAGCAGCCTGGGACAGGTGAACACTGAAGCTTTCTTT
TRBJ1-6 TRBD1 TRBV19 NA CASSYHLGQGNNSPLHF TGTGCCAGTAGTTACCACCTGGGACAGGGTAATAATTCACCCCTCCACTTT
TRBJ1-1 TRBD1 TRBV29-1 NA CSVGQGNTEAFF TGCAGCGTGGGACAGGGGAACACTGAAGCTTTCTTT
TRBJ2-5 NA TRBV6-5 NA CASSYGAAVDAQYF TGTGCCAGCAGTTACGGCGCCGCGGTCGATGCCCAGTACTTC
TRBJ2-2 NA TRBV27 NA CASSLREGGTGELFF TGTGCCAGCAGTTTAAGGGAGGGGGGTACCGGGGAGCTGTTTTTT
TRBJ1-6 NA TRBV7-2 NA CASSLIGRRNSPLHF TGTGCCAGCAGCCTGATTGGGAGACGCAATTCACCCCTCCACTTT